This TCR beta chain was observed in a study of shared clonotypes between healthy human individuals. Study context: Per donor, three plates held CD4 naive cells, three held CD4 memory, two held CD8 naive and one held CD8 memory. General study results and limits: Roughly 5% of naive CD4 clonotypes were common to four donors.

Only in-frame clones appear in the TCRdb table, and some are missing; sequencing was by immunoSEQ multiplex PCR. Among about 1.4 million clones listed, around 95% were seen once. The germline V and J ends were trimmed by 5 bases and 6 bases, with 20 bases remaining between them. Germline V CDR1 and CDR2: SGHAT, FQNNGV. The CDR3 is 16 amino acids. As to this clone: The target antigen is unknown.

V and J are TRBV11-2 and TRBJ2-1; D remains unclear. The sequence was obtained from a man aged 25-45 years in good health. Sample: naive CD4+ T cells sorted from blood. Subset here: CD45RA+ positively selected. The CDR3 sequence is CASSTVQGRSTNEQFF. CDR3 bases: TGTGCCAGCAGCACGGTACAAGGGCGATCCACCAATGAGCAGTTCTTC.